Below, 4 T cell receptor beta chains from the same sample are listed, as sequenced in a study of patients and donors after allogeneic stem cell transplantation. MiXCR, run by TCRdb on the RT-PCR reads, gives a single entry per CDR3 protein. The sample contains 920,000 or so distinct CDR3 sequences, more than 15% of which appear only once. Specimen: blood, either unsorted or a sorted T cell fraction (not recorded which). These receptors came from a human donor who was either an allogeneic HSCT recipient or a stem cell or donor lymphocyte infusion donor (not recorded which). It is not recorded whose cells these are; they may come from a transplant donor.

CDR3 region: CSVDGVDRGFDTQYF. CDR3 nucleotides: TGCAGCGTTGATGGGGTTGACAGGGGGTTTGATACGCAGTATTTT. This chain uses TRBV29-1 with TRBJ2-3, with 9 bases that match TRBD1. V dropped 3 bases and J dropped 6; count of bases not matched to a gene: 10. The CDR3 extends over 15 amino acids. Germline lookup yields CDR1 SQVTM and CDR2 ANQGSEA.

V is TRBV30 and J is TRBJ2-7; D gene unclear. This CDR3 is built from 11 residues. The ends were cut back, 1 base at V and 4 bases at J, with 5 bases in the middle. The V gene's germline CDR1 is GTSNPN and CDR2 SVGIG (reference sequence). CDR3 loop: CAWSAGYEQYF. The CDR3 DNA is TGTGCCTGGAGTGCCGGTTACGAGCAGTACTTC.

Only a few counts were recorded for this clonotype. The V call is TRBV5-1, the J call TRBJ1-2; maybe TRBD1 (6 bases). Germline loops: CDR1 SGHRS, CDR2 YFSETQ. Trimming took 2 bases from V and 4 from J, leaving 9 bases between them. The CDR3 totals 13 residues. CDR3 DNA sequence: TGCGCCAGCAGCTTCGGACAGTTCTATGGCTACACCTTC. Translating it yields CASSFGQFYGYTF.

This clonotype was counted at least ten times. The junction departs from the called germline gene at one end, perhaps through a read error. CDR3 sequence reads: CASSLGGSKETQYF. The CDR3 DNA is TGTGCCAGCAGCTTAGGAGGGTCTAAAGAGACCCAGTACTTC. The chain carries TRBV5-1 and TRBJ2-5; a weak D match, TRBD2 (6 bases). In germline, CDR1 is SGHRS, CDR2 YFSETQ. The CDR3 covers 14 residues.